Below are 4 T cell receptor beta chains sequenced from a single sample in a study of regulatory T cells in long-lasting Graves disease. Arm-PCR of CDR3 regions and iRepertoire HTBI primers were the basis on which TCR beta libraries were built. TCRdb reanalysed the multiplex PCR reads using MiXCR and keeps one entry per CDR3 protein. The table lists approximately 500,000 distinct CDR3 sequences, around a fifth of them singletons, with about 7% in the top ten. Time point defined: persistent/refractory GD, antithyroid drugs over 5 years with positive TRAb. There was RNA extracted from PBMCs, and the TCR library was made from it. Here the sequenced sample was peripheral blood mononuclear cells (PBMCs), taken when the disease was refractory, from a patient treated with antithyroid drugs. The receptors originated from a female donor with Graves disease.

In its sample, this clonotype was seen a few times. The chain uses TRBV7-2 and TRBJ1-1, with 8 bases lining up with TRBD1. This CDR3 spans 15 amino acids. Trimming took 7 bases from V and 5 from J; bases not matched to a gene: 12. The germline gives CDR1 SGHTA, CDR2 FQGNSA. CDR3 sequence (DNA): TGTGCCAGCAATTCAGGACAGGGAGAGGGAACTGAAGCTTTCTTT. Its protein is CASNSGQGEGTEAFF.

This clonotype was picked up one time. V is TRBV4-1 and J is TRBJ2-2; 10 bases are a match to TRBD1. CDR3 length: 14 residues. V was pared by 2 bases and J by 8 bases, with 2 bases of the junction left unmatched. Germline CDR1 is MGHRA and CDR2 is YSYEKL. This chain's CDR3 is CASSQRQGAGELFF. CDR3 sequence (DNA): TGCGCCAGCAGCCAACGACAGGGGGCGGGGGAGCTGTTTTTT.

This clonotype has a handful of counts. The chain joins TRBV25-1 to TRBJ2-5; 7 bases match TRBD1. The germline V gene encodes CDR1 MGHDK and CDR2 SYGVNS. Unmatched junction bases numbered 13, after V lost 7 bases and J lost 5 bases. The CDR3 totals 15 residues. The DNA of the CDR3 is TGTGCCAGCAATTCCTATGACAGGGAATGGGAGACCCAGTACTTC. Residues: CASNSYDREWETQYF.

The CDR3 region is CASSFRTGGTEAFF. The DNA of the CDR3 is TGTGCCAGCAGCTTCCGGACAGGGGGGACTGAAGCTTTCTTT. V usage is TRBV7-2 and J usage is TRBJ1-1; 10 nucleotides agree with TRBD1. This CDR3 is built from 14 residues. Trimming took 3 bases from V and 5 from J; bases not matched to a gene: 3. The germline CDR1 and CDR2 sequences are SGHTA and FQGNSA.